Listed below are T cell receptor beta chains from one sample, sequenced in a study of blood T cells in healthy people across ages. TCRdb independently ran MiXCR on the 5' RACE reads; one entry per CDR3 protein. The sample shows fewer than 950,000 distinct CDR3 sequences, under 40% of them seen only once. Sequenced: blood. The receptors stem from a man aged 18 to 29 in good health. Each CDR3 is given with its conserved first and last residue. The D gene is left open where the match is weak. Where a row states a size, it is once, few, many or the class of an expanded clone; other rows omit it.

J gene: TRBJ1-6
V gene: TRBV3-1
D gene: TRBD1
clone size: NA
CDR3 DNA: TGTGCCAGCAGCGAACGGGACAGAGGTAATTCACCCCTCCACTTT
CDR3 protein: CASSERDRGNSPLHF

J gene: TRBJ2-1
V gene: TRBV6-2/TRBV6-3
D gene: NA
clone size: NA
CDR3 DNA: TGTGCCGGCAGTTCGATCGGGGGAACGTCCCAGTTCTTC
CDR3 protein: CAGSSIGGTSQFF

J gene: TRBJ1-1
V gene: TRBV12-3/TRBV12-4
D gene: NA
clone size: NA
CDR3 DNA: TGTGCCAGCAACCCGGACACCCACCAGCCCGCTTTCTTT
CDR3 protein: CASNPDTHQPAFF

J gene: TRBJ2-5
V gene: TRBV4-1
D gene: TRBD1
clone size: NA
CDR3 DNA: TGCGCCAGCAGCCGAACCTGGGGACAGCAAGAGACCCAGTACTTC
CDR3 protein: CASSRTWGQQETQYF

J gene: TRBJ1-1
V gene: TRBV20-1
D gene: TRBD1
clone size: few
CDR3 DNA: TGCAGTGCTAGAGATGTAGGGGGCGTAGGTGGAAATGGCCGTGAAGCTTTCTTT
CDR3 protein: CSARDVGGVGGNGREAFF

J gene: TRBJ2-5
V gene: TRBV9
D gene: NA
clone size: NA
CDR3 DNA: TGTGCCAGCAGCGTAGAGGGGGACACCGACAATGAGCAGTACTTC
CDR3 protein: CASSVEGDTDNEQYF

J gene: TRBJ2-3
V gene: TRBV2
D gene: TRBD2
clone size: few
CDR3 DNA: TGTGCCAGCAGATCTAGCGGGGGGGCAGCAGATACGCAGTATTTT
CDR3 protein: CASRSSGGAADTQYF

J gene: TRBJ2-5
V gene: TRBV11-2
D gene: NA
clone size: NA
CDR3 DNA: TGTGCCAGCAGCTTTGGGGCAGTTAACCAAGAGACCCAGTACTTC
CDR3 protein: CASSFGAVNQETQYF

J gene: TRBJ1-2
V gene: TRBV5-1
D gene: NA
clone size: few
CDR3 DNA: TGCGCCAGCAGCTTGGAGGGGGATTCATCTGGCTACACCTTC
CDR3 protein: CASSLEGDSSGYTF

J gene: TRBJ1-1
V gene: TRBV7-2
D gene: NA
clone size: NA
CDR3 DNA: TGTGCCAGCAGCGCGGGCCGGGTTCTAACTGAAGCTTTCTTT
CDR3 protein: CASSAGRVLTEAFF

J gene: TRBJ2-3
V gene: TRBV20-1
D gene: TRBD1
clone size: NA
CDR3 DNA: TGCAGTGCTAGGACAGGGATGACAGATACGCAGTATTTT
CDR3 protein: CSARTGMTDTQYF

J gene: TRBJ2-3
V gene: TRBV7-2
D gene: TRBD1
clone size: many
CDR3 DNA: TGTGCCAGCAGCAGGCCGGGACAGTCTTCAGATACGCAGTATTTT
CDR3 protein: CASSRPGQSSDTQYF

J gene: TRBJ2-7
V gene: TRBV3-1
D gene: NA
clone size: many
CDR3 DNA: TGTGCCAGCAGCCAAAGATCCCGGCAGACTCAATTCAAGGAGCAGTACTTC
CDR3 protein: CASSQRSRQTQFKEQYF

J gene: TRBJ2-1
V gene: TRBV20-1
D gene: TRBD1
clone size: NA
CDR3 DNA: TGCAGTGCTAGGACCGGGACAGGTGGTCGATACAATGAGCAGTTCTTC
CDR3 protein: CSARTGTGGRYNEQFF

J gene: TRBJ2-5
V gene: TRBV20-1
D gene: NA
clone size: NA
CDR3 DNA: TGCAGTGCTAGGTCGACCAAGGGCAGGATAGAGACCCAGTACTTC
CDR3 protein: CSARSTKGRIETQYF

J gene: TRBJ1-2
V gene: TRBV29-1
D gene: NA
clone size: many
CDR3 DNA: TGCAGCGTTGGACCCACCGGAAGGACCGGCGATTATGGCTACACCTTC
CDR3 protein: CSVGPTGRTGDYGYTF

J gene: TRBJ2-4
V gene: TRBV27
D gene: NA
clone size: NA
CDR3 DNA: TGTGCCAGCAGCCCGGCTTTCGGTGGATACATTCAGTACTTC
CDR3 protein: CASSPAFGGYIQYF

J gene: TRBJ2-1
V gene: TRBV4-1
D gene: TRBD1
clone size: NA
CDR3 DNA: TGCGCCAGCAGCCAAGATAATATCAGTCCCGGGACAGGGGCCGGCTCCCACAATGAGCAGTTCTTC
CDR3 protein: CASSQDNISPGTGAGSHNEQFF

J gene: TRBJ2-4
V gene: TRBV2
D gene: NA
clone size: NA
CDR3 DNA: TGTGCCAGCAGTGAAGAAATGGGGGGGCGCGACAAAAACATTCAGTACTTC
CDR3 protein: CASSEEMGGRDKNIQYF

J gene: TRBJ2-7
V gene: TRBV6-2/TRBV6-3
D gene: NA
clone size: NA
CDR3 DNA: TGTGCCAGCAGTTACGGGCGGAAATACGAGCAGTACTTC
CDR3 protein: CASSYGRKYEQYF

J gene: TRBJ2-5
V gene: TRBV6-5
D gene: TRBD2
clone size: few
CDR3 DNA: TGTGCCAGCAGTTACAGGACTAGCGGCAGGGGGGAGCAGTACTTC
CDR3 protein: CASSYRTSGRGEQYF

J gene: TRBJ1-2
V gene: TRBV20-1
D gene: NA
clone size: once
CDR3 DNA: TGCAGTGCTAGACTCCCCGGATACGGGGTCTTTGGCTATGGCTACACCTTC
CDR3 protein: CSARLPGYGVFGYGYTF

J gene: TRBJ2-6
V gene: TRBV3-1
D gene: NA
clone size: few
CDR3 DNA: TGTGCCAGCAGCCAGACGATCTCTGGGGCCAACGTCCTGACTTTC
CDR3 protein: CASSQTISGANVLTF

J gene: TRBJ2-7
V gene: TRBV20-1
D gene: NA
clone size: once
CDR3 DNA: TGCAGTGCTGGTGGACTTGGGGACCACGAGCAGTACTTC
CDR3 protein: CSAGGLGDHEQYF

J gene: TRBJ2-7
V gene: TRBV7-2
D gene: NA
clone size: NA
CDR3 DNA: TGTGCCAGCAGCCGTCAGGGGCAGTGGACCAACGAGCAGTACTTC
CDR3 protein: CASSRQGQWTNEQYF

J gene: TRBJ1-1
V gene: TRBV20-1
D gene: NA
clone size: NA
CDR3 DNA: TGCAGTGCTAGTGCGGCCGGACCGAACACTGAAGCTTTCTTT
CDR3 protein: CSASAAGPNTEAFF

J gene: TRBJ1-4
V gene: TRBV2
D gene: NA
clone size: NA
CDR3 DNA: TGTGCCAGCAGTGCAACGGAAGACAGTGATGAAAAACTGTTTTTT
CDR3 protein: CASSATEDSDEKLFF

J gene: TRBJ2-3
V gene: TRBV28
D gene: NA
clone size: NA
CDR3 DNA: TGTGCCAGCAGTTTCCCCCCTTCTGTCGCCACAGATACGCAGTATTTT
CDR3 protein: CASSFPPSVATDTQYF

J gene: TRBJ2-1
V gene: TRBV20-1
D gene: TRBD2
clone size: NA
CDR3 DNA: TGCAGTGCTAGCGAGCGGGAGGTATATAATGAGCAGTTCTTC
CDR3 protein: CSASEREVYNEQFF

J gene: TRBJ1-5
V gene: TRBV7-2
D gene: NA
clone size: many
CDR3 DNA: TGTGCCAGCAGCTTAGGAACCGTCAATCAGCCCCAGCATTTT
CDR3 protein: CASSLGTVNQPQHF

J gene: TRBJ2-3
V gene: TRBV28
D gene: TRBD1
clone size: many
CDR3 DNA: TGTGCCAGCAGTCTGGAGACAGGGGGAGATACGCAGTATTTT
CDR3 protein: CASSLETGGDTQYF

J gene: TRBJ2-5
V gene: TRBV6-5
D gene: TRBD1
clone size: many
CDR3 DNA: TGTGCCAGCAGTTACGGGACAGAAAATCAAGAGACCCAGTACTTC
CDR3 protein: CASSYGTENQETQYF

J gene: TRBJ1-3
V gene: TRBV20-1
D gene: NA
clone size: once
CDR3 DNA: TGCAGTGCCGGAGAAGTCTCTGGAAACACCATATATTTT
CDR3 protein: CSAGEVSGNTIYF

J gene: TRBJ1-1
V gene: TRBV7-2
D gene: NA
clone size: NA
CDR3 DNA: TGTGCCAGCAGCCCGGGGACACATCTGACGGGGACTGAAGCTTTCTTT
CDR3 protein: CASSPGTHLTGTEAFF

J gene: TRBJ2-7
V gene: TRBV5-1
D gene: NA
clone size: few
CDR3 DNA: TGCGCCAGCAGCTTGGTTCCGGGCTCCTACGAGCAGTACTTC
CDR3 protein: CASSLVPGSYEQYF

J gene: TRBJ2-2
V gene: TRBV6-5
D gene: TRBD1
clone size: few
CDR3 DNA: TGTGCCAGCAGTTACGGGGACAGGGTCACCGGGGAGCTGTTTTTT
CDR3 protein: CASSYGDRVTGELFF

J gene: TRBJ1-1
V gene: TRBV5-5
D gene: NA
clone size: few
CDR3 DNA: TGTGCCAGCAAGGAGGACCTTAACACTGAAGCTTTCTTT
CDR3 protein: CASKEDLNTEAFF

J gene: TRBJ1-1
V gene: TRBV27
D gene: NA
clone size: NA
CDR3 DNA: TGTGCCAGCAGTTACACAACAGGGCTGAACACTGAAGCTTTCTTT
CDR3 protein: CASSYTTGLNTEAFF

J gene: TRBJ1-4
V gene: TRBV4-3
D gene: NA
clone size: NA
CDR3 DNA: TGCGCCAGCAGCCAACGATACCCGAATGAAAAACTGTTTTTT
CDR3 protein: CASSQRYPNEKLFF

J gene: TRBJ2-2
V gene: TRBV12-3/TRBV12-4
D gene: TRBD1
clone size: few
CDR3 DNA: TGTGCCAGCAGCTCGACAGGGGGCTCCACCGGGGAGCTGTTTTTT
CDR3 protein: CASSSTGGSTGELFF

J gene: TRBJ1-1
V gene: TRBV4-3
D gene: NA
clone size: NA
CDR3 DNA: TGCGCCAGCAGCCAAACGAAGGACACTGAAGCTTTCTTT
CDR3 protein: CASSQTKDTEAFF

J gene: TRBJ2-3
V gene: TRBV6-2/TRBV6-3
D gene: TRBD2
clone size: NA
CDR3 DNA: TGTGCCAGCAGTTTCTCGACTAGCGGGGGCAACACGGATACGCAGTATTTT
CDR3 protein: CASSFSTSGGNTDTQYF

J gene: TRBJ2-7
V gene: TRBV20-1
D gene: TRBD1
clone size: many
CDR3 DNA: TGCAGTGCCCGAGTCCCGGGACAGGGATCATACTCCTACGAGCAGTACTTC
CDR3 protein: CSARVPGQGSYSYEQYF

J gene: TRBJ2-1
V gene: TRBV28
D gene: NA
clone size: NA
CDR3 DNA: TGTGCCAGCAGTTTATATCGCAGGGGGGACCGCGAACCTGAGCAGTTCTTC
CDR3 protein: CASSLYRRGDREPEQFF

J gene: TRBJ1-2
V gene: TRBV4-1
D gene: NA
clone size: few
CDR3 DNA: TGCGCCAGCAGCCAAGAGGTGGGGTTTGCACTGAGGGGCTACACCTTC
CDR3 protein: CASSQEVGFALRGYTF

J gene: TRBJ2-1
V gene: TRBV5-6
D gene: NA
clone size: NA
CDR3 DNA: TGTGCCAGCAGCTTGGTTCAGGGATCCTCCTACTCCTACGAGCAGTTCTTC
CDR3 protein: CASSLVQGSSYSYEQFF

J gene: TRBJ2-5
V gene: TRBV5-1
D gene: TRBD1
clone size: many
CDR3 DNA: TGCGCCAGCAAAGCTGGACCCGGGACAGATCAAGAGACCCAGTACTTC
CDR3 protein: CASKAGPGTDQETQYF

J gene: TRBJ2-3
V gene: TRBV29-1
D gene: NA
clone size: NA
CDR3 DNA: TGCAGCGTACCAGGGAGTCCCTCAGATGCGCAGTATTTT
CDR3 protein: CSVPGSPSDAQYF

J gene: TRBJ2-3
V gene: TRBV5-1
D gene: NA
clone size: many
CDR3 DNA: TGCGCCAGCAGGTGGGCAGGAAGCCCCGATACGCAGTATTTT
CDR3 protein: CASRWAGSPDTQYF

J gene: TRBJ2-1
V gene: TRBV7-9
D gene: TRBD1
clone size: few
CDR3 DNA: TGTGCCAGCAGCTTCCGACAGGGGTTTGCTGAGCAGTTCTTC
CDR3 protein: CASSFRQGFAEQFF

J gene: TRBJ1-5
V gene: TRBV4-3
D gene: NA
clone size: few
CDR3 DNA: TGCGCCAGCAGCCAAGTTGCCGGGGACGGCCATCAGCCCCAGCATTTT
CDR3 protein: CASSQVAGDGHQPQHF

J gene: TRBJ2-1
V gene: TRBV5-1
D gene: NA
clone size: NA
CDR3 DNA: TGCGCCAGCAGCGCGGTGGACAGCAATGAGCAGTTCTTC
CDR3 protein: CASSAVDSNEQFF

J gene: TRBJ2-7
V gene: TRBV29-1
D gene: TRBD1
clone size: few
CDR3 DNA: TGCAGCGTTGCACAGGGGATGGGGTACGAGCAGTACTTC
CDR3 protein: CSVAQGMGYEQYF

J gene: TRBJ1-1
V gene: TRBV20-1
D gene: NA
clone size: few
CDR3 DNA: TGCAGTGCTAGACTCGGACTGAACACTGAAGCTTTCTTT
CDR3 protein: CSARLGLNTEAFF